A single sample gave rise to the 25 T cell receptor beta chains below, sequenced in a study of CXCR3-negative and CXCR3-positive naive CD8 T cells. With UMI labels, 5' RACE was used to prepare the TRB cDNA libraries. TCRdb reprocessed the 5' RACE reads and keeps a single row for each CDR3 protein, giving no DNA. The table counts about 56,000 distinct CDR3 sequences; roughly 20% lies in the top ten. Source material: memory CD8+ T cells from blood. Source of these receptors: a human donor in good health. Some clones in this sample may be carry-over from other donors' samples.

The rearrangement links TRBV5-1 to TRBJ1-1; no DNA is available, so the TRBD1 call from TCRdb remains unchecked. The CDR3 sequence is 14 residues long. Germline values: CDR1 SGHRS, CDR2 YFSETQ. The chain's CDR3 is CASSRGTLVTEAFF.

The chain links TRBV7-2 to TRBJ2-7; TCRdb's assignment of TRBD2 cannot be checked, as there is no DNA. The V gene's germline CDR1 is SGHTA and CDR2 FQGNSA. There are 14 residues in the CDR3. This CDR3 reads CASSEGTSGGEQYF.

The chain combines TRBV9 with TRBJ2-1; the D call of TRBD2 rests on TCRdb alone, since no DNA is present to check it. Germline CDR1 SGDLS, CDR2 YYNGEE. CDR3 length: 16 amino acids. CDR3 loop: CASSVGSSGAYNEQFF. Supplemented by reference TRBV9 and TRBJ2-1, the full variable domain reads DSGVTQTPKHLITATGQRVTLRCSPRSGDLSVYWYQQSLDQGLQFLIQYYNGEERAKGNILERFSAQQFPDLHSELNLSSLELGDSALYFCASSVGSSGAYNEQFFGPGTRLTVL.

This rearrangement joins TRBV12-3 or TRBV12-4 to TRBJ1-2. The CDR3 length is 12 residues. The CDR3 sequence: CASSPLEYGYTF.

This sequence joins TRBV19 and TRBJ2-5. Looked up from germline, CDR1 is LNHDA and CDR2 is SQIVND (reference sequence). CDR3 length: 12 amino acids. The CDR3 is CASSIAGETQYF.

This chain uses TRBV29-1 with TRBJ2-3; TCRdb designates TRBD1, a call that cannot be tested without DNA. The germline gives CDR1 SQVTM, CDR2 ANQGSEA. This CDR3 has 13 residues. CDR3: CSVKGRPVDTQYF.

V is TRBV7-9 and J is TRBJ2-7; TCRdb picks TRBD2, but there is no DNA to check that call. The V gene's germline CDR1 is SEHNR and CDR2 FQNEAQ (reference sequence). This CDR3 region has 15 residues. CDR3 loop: CASSQDRTPTYEQYF.

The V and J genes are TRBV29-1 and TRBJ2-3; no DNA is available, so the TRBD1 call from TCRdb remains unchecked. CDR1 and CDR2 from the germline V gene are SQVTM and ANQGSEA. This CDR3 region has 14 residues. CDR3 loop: CTVIWTLGTDTQYF.

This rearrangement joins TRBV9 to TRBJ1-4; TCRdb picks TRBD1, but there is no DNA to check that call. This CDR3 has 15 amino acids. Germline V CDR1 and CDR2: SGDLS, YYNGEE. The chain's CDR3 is CASSPQGATLEKLFF. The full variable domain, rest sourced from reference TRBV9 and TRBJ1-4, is DSGVTQTPKHLITATGQRVTLRCSPRSGDLSVYWYQQSLDQGLQFLIQYYNGEERAKGNILERFSAQQFPDLHSELNLSSLELGDSALYFCASSPQGATLEKLFFGSGTQLSVL.

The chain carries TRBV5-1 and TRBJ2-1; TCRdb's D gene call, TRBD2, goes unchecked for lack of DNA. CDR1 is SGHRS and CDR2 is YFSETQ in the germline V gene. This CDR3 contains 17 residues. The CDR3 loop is CASSLYQSGGPLNEQFF.

The CDR3 reads CASLAWGGRGPRNIQYF. The chain uses TRBV28 and TRBJ2-4; TCRdb's assignment of TRBD2 cannot be checked, as there is no DNA. This CDR3 has 17 residues. Germline assignment: CDR1 MDHEN and CDR2 SYDVKM.

The CDR3 spells CASSLDTWGGTKEQYF. V and J are TRBV12-3 or TRBV12-4 and TRBJ2-7; the D gene TCRdb calls, TRBD2, cannot be checked with no DNA. The CDR3 consists of 16 residues.

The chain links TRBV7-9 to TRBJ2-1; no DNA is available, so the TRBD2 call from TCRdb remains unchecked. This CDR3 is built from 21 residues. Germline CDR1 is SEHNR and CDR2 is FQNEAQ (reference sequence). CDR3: CASSRSLGSTSGRSSYNEQFF.

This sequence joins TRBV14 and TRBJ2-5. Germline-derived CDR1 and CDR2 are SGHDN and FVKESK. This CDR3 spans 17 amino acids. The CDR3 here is CASSQDTALGYQETQYF.

The CDR3 loop reads CASSQASRGYTEAFF. The chain is built from TRBV3-1 and TRBJ1-1. This CDR3 has 15 amino acids. CDR1 and CDR2 from the germline V gene are LGHDT and YNNKEL (reference sequence). Based on the CDR3 plus reference TRBV3-1 and TRBJ1-1, the full variable domain is DTAVSQTPKYLVTQMGNDKSIKCEQNLGHDTMYWYKQDSKKFLKIMFSYNNKELIINETVPNRFSPKSPDKAHLNLHINSLELGDSAVYFCASSQASRGYTEAFFGQGTRLTVV.

CDR3 sequence reads: CSATGLVGLLVEQFF. This sequence joins TRBV20-1 and TRBJ2-1; absent DNA, TCRdb's TRBD2 call cannot be checked. Germline-derived CDR1 and CDR2 are DFQATT and SNEGSKA (reference sequence). The CDR3 totals 15 residues.

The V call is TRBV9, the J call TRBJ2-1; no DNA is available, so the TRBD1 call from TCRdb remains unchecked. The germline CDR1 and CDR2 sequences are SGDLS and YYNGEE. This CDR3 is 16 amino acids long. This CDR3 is CASSASGQSSYNEQFF.

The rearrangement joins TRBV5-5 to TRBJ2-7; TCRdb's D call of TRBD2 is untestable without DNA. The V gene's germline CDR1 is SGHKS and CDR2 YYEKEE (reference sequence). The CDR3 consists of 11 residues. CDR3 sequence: CASKYSDEQYF.

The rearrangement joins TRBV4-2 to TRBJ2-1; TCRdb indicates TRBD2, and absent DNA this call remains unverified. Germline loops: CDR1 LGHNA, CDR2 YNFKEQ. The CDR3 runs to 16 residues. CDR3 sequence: CASSQRTSGINNEQFF.

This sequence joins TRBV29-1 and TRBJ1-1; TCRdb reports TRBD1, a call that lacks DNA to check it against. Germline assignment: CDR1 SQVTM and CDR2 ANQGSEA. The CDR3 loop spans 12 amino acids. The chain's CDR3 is CSVEKGSPEAFF.

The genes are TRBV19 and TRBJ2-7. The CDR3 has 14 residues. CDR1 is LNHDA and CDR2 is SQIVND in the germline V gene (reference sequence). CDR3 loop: CASSIAGSFYEQYF.

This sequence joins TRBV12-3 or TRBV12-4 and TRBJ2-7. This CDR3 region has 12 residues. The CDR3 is CASTDHSYEQYF.

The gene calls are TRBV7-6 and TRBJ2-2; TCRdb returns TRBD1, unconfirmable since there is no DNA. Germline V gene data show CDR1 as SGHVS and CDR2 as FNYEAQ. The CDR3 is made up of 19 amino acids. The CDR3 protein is CASSLVFGAGRTNTGELFF.

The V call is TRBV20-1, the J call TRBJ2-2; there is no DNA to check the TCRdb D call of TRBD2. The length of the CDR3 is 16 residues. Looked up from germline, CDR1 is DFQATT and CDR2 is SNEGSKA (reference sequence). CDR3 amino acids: CSARDLGLADTGELFF.

CDR3 loop: CASSLGGTRRPPTYEQYF. The gene calls are TRBV7-6 and TRBJ2-7; TCRdb reports TRBD1, a call that lacks DNA to check it against. The germline gives CDR1 SGHVS, CDR2 FNYEAQ. The CDR3 is 18 amino acids.